This TCR beta chain is from a study of metastatic and nonmetastatic thyroid tumors. The overall study: Peripheral blood and tumor or nodule samples from malignant and benign thyroid patients were compared. Regarding the study as a whole: Across blood and tumor, TCR beta diversity in malignant thyroid tumors was reportedly significantly higher than in benign nodules.

None of the patients had undergone any treatment ahead of thyroid surgery. Authors' methods: In papillary thyroid cancer, a distant-metastasis classifier was built using CDR3 differences across clinicopathological groups. TCRdb used MiXCR to call clones anew from the PCR reads. TCRdb's processing, not the authors' own work, is the source of the V and J calls. The table lists around 3,600 clones, roughly 35% of them singletons, with 30% to 40% in the top ten. As for this clone: The target antigen is unknown.

V dropped 5 bases and J dropped 0 bases, with 14 bases sitting between them. From germline, CDR1 is MNHEY and CDR2 SVGAGI. The CDR3 is made up of 17 amino acids. The sequencing input was adjacent normal tissue. This TCR derives from a male donor with papillary thyroid cancer or a benign thyroid nodule (not recorded which). Some clones in this sample may be carry-over from other donors' samples. The chain employs TRBV6-5 and TRBJ2-6; D not resolved. The CDR3 coding sequence is TGTGCCAGCAGTCCCCGGGTCCGTCGCTCTGGGGCCAACGTCCTGACTTTC. Protein: CASSPRVRRSGANVLTF.